The clone carrying this T cell receptor (beta chain) was detected many times. The antigen is undetermined. Time point given: pre-sensitization, week 0. Treatment noted: therapeutic diphenylcyclopropenone sensitization with weekly scalp DPC. MiXCR was run by TCRdb on the RACE reads, yielding one entry per CDR3 protein. The data contain 270,000 or so distinct CDR3 sequences, roughly 7.7% of them seen just once; the ten biggest clones take up about 1.2%. The record originates from a study of human T cells and chemical hapten exposure. Overall study findings and caveats: Significantly greater numbers of large CDR3 similarity clusters came from expanded TCRs than from controls.

The germline V and J ends were trimmed by 7 bases and 8 bases, with 12 bases remaining between them. The CDR3 extends over 12 amino acids. Sequences were derived from whole blood, sampled in connection with sensitization to the hapten diphenylcyclopropenone (DPC). This TCR was sampled from a man aged 18 to 29 with alopecia areata. Some clones in this sample may be carry-over from other donors' samples. The rearrangement joins TRBV12-3 or TRBV12-4 to TRBJ2-1; D possibly uses TRBD1 or TRBD2 (6 bases each). As DNA, the CDR3 is TGTGCCAGCACCGAGGGGGGCCATGAGCAGTTCTTC. Protein: CASTEGGHEQFF.